Below, 9 T cell receptor beta chains from the same sample are listed, as sequenced in a study of blood T cell repertoires in COVID-19. Using immunoSEQ multiplex PCR, the repertoire was profiled, and TCRdb retains in-frame clones only, with some absent. The top ten clones hold around 6% of a sample with 220,000 or so clones, approximately 91% of them seen once. What was sequenced was peripheral blood. These receptor sequences come from a man between 60 and 70 years old who had recovered from COVID-19.

This sequence joins TRBV18 and TRBJ2-7; D remains unclear. Germline-derived CDR1 and CDR2 are KGHSH and LQKENI. This CDR3 comprises 15 residues. V lost 1 base, J lost 3 bases, and 13 bases lay in between. CDR3 nucleotide sequence: TGTGCCAGCTCACCACAGCGCGCGGTACACTACGAGCAGTACTTC. This codes for CASSPQRAVHYEQYF.

Notes on this clone: Within the sample, other DNA sequences also encode this same CDR3. CDR3 DNA: TGTGCCAGCAGCCGACAGGGGGCCGGGGAGCTGTTTTTT. It specifies CASSRQGAGELFF. This chain uses TRBV11-3 with TRBJ2-2; 9 nucleotides align to TRBD1. Germline V gene sequence: CDR1 SGHNT, CDR2 YENEEA. After removal of 5 bases from V and 6 bases from J, the junction contained 1 base not matched to a gene. The CDR3 spans 13 residues. Complete variable domain (other parts from reference TRBV11-3 and TRBJ2-2): EAGVVQSPRYKIIEKKQPVAFWCNPISGHNTLYWYLQNLGQGPELLIRYENEEAVDDSQLPKDRFSAERLKGVDSTLKIQPAELGDSAVYLCASSRQGAGELFFGEGSRLTVL.

A single count supports this clone. The chain combines TRBV11-2 with TRBJ2-7, with D possibly being TRBD2 (5 bases). Germline assignment: CDR1 SGHAT and CDR2 FQNNGV. The CDR3 length is 12 residues. Trimming removed 3 bases at V and 7 bases at J, with 10 bases between. CDR3 coding DNA: TGTGCCAGCAGCTTTGGCCCGGGGGAGCAGTACTTC. Translation gives CASSFGPGEQYF.

The rearrangement links TRBV2 to TRBJ1-5, with 7 bases matching TRBD1. Germline CDR1 reads SNHLY; CDR2 reads FYNNEI. This CDR3 spans 14 amino acids. V shed 4 bases, J shed 10 bases, and the junction held 10 bases outside the gene matches. The CDR3 spells CASSAGQTYGPQHF. In DNA form, the CDR3 reads TGTGCCAGCAGTGCGGGACAGACCTATGGCCCCCAGCATTTT. The variable domain in full, with the rest retrieved from reference TRBV2 and TRBJ1-5, is EPEVTQTPSHQVTQMGQEVILRCVPISNHLYFYWYRQILGQKVEFLVSFYNNEISEKSEIFDDQFSVERPDGSNFTLKIRSTKLEDSAMYFCASSAGQTYGPQHFGDGTRLSIL.

This chain joins TRBV12-3 or TRBV12-4 and TRBJ2-1, with unresolved D. The ends were cut back, 6 bases at V and 4 bases at J, with 7 bases in the middle. The CDR3 is 12 amino acids. For the CDR3, the DNA is TGTGCCAGCAGGCCGCAGTACAATGAGCAGTTCTTC. The encoded protein is CASRPQYNEQFF.

This sequence joins TRBV5-4 and TRBJ2-5; the match to TRBD2 covers 8 bases. The V segment lost 4 bases and the J segment 2 bases; nucleotides outside the gene matches: 7. The CDR3 is 15 residues long. CDR1 and CDR2 from the germline V gene are SGHNT and YYREEE (reference sequence). The CDR3, as DNA: TGTGCCAGCAGCAAAAGCGGGACTAGACAAGAGACCCAGTACTTC. This translates into CASSKSGTRQETQYF. Complete variable domain (other parts from reference TRBV5-4 and TRBJ2-5): ETGVTQSPTHLIKTRGQQVTLRCSSQSGHNTVSWYQQALGQGPQFIFQYYREEENGRGNFPPRFSGLQFPNYSSELNVNALELDDSALYLCASSKSGTRQETQYFGPGTRLLVL.

The chain has TRBV6-5 and TRBJ2-7; the D is unclear. The CDR3 sequence is 16 residues long. V was trimmed by 2 bases and J by 0 bases, leaving 14 bases between them. From germline, CDR1 is MNHEY and CDR2 SVGAGI. CDR3 in amino acids: CASSYTPDLNSYEQYF. The CDR3 nucleotides read TGTGCCAGCAGTTACACCCCTGACTTAAACTCCTACGAGCAGTACTTC.

V and J are TRBV19 and TRBJ2-7, with 11 nucleotides matching TRBD2. Germline-derived CDR1 and CDR2 are LNHDA and SQIVND (reference sequence). There are 15 residues in the CDR3. The V gene end was trimmed by 1 base and the J gene end by 2 bases; junction bases not matched to a gene: 1. The CDR3 DNA sequence: TGTGCCAGTAGTATAGGACTAGCGGGAACCTACGAGCAGTACTTC. Translated, it gives CASSIGLAGTYEQYF. Full variable domain (missing parts from reference TRBV19 and TRBJ2-7): DGGITQSPKYLFRKEGQNVTLSCEQNLNHDAMYWYRQDPGQGLRLIYYSQIVNDFQKGDIAEGYSVSREKKESFPLTVTSAQKNPTAFYLCASSIGLAGTYEQYFGPGTRLTVT.

This rearrangement joins TRBV6-2 or TRBV6-3 to TRBJ2-4, with a possible D match to TRBD2 (6 bases). The germline CDR1 and CDR2 sequences are MNHEY and SVGEGT. The CDR3 covers 17 residues. V was cut by 0 bases and J by 1 base, with 13 bases left in between. The CDR3 DNA follows: TGTGCCAGCAGTTACTCCCGTCCGGGGGAGGCCAAAAACATTCAGTACTTC. Residues: CASSYSRPGEAKNIQYF.